This T cell receptor (beta chain) was observed in a study of CXCR3-negative and CXCR3-positive naive CD8 T cells. About this clonotype: Its antigen is unknown.

Carrying UMI labels, the TRB cDNA libraries were prepared through 5' RACE. With the 5' RACE reads reprocessed, TCRdb shows one record per CDR3 protein and no DNA. The listing records about 98,000 distinct CDR3 sequences. Study results and limitations: The naive subsets expressed comparable surface CD5, and the authors inferred TCR strength from TRB CDR3 properties. The TRB CDR3s that CXCR3-positive naive cells carried were more hydrophobic than those of CXCR3-negative naive cells. Memory cells showed distinct TRBV-TRBJ patterns, while the two naive subsets matched.

This CDR3 region has 16 residues. Germline values: CDR1 MGHRA, CDR2 YSYEKL. Sequenced sample: naive CXCR3+ CD8+ T cells from blood. Subset meaning: CD45RO-CCR7+CD27+CD95- naive CD8+ T cells expressing CXCR3 (TNR3+). This sequence was found in a human donor in good health. Some clones in this sample may be carry-over from other donors' samples. The chain is built from TRBV4-1 and TRBJ2-3; as DNA is missing, the TRBD2 call by TCRdb cannot be tested. CDR3 residues: CASSHTTSGGPYTQYF.